This note documents a single T cell receptor (beta chain) sequence. The clone's antigen remains unknown. No quality values exist for individual bases; no much larger clone is one base distant. A second Seattle source provided samples from volunteer blood donors who had recovered from COVID-19. Whole blood was collected in K2EDTA tubes by collaborating institutions according to the institutions' own protocols. For TCRbeta analysis, collaborators shipped samples as frozen whole blood, isolated PBMCs, or DNA extracted from either of those sample types. The germline V gene supplies CDR1 KGHDR and CDR2 SFDVKD. The CDR3 goes from the cysteine to the phenylalanine over 17 residues. The kept DNA is CDR3 alone, 51 bases in frame from the first base. After removal of 4 bases from V and 1 base from J, the junction retains 7 bases not matched to a gene. The immunoSEQ Assay, a bias-controlled multiplex PCR, was used to amplify TCRbeta CDR3 regions from genomic DNA. Turning to the authors' computational methods: The number of nucleated cells in each sample was estimated from the amplification of reference gene primers within the assay. To quantify the absolute abundance of each unique TCRbeta CDR3 rearrangement, sequence reads were collapsed and filtered. For each sample, productive Simpson clonality was calculated as the square root of Simpson's diversity index over productive rearrangements. The immuneACCESS repertoire file appears here via TCRdb, limited to in-frame rearrangements. These files lack a portion of the clones; in checked studies, under half of the deficit traces to unresolved V genes, and the cause of the others is not known. From that table come the V and J calls and clone size; the DNA was used to work out D and trimming. The sample table holds some 320,000 clones, of which around 88% were seen once. The leading ten clones occupy about 7% of the sample.

This entry comes from a study of blood T cell repertoires in COVID-19 (dated by TCRdb to the early 2020s). For context, the study as a whole: Samples from collaborators originated in the United States, Italy and Spain and spanned both the acute and convalescent phases of COVID-19. The prospective study material was composed of cDNA or gDNA derived from T cells, B-cell-depleted T cells, or PBMCs. The dataset comprised deeply sampled blood TCRbeta repertoires from subjects exposed to, actively infected with, or recovered from COVID-19. The repertoires were released in a freely available public database intended as a resource for research on the immune response to SARS-CoV-2. The samples were drawn from two sources: the first 160 participants of the ongoing ImmuneRACE study, and 1,254 subjects contributed by 6 global collaborators. Sample metadata almost always included a de-identified subject ID, COVID-19 status, age in years and sex. Where available, HLA class I and class II types were taken from metadata supplied by the sample provider and were not determined by assay-based typing. The paper as a whole reports these results and caveats: The quantity of clinical and demographic metadata differed by source and by participant and was supplied without curation.

Sequenced sample: peripheral blood. The chain was built from TRBV24-1 and TRBJ2-2; a stretch of 8 junction bases matches TRBD1. This receptor was taken from a woman under 40 who had recovered from COVID-19. The CDR3 reads as follows: CATSETGDPLNTGELFF. The DNA is TGTGCCACCAGTGAGACAGGGGACCCCCTGAACACCGGGGAGCTGTTTTTT.